The subject of this entry is one TCR beta chain. What it recognizes is unknown. Germline trimming cut 3 bases from V and 9 bases from J; bases unmatched to any gene: 5. CDR3 size: 15 residues. Looked up from germline, CDR1 is SGHTA and CDR2 is FQGNSA. Constant-region reverse primers amplified full-length variable regions, followed by semi-nested Nested Universal Primer A PCR. TCRdb re-called the 5' RACE reads through MiXCR, storing one row per CDR3 protein. In the table there are approximately 60,000 distinct CDR3 sequences, less than 25% of which are singletons. Broader study findings: Greatest tumor Treg TCR overlap was with tumor naive CD4+ cells. The larger cohort examined one V-J beta rearrangement, not whole repertoires.

Tregs were sorted as CD4+CD25+CD127-/low cells. Material for sequencing was tumor-infiltrating Tregs sorted from the breast tumor. The clonotype originates from a female donor with breast cancer. This chain uses TRBV7-2 with TRBJ2-1; TRBD2 matches 13 bases. CDR3 region: CASSFTSGGAIEQFF. The CDR3 DNA follows: TGTGCCAGCAGCTTCACTAGCGGGGGGGCCATTGAGCAGTTCTTC.